Reported below is one T cell receptor beta chain. The antigen remains undetermined. The data originate from a study of vaccination effects on CD4 cells after COVID-19. ViraFEST assay sequencing came after antigen-specific CD4+ T cells were expanded with viral peptide pools. Having been cultured for around ten days, the cells underwent CD4+ T cell isolation. The healthy vaccine recipients, who had no prior SARS-CoV-2 infection, showed negative nucleocapsid antibodies. IL-2 at roughly 9.7 IU/ml and peptides at around 10 ug/ml were added to cultured PBMC, a few million per well. Study results and caveats: Missing from the study were early post-infection timepoints, and its convalescent patients were few. Late after vaccination, infection- and vaccine-induced clones showed marked clonal contraction.

Trimming shortened V by 1 base and J by 5 bases, and 18 bases separated the two germline ends. The length of the CDR3 is 16 residues. Germline assignment: CDR1 SGHRS and CDR2 YFSETQ. Measured with immunoSEQ multiplex PCR; TCRdb has only the in-frame clones, and not every one. The data hold approximately 25,000 clones, with approximately 72% observed a single time. This sequence joins TRBV5-1 and TRBJ2-5; TRBD1 or TRBD2 may be the D gene (6 bases each). The source material was CD4+ T cells from PBMCs cultured with SARS-CoV-2 spike peptides, sampled before COVID-19 vaccination. This sequence was found in a human donor who received a COVID-19 vaccine. CDR3 amino acids: CASSLTGTTGGETQYF. In DNA, the CDR3 is TGCGCCAGCAGCTTGACAGGGACAACTGGGGGGGAGACCCAGTACTTC.